This TCR beta chain emerged from a study of molecular identifiers for immune sequencing clone quantification. Study-level findings and limits: Clones that had above 20 RNA copies took up over 99% of effector molecules but under 1% in naive cells.

The CDR3 runs 14 residues. From germline, CDR1 is SGHAT and CDR2 FQNNGV. The V and J ends lost 1 base and 4 bases respectively, with 7 bases between them. TCRdb reprocessed the PCR reads via MiXCR and lists one record per CDR3 protein. Among 97,000 or so distinct CDR3 sequences listed, about 32% were seen once. On this clonotype: Antigen unknown.

The chain joins TRBV11-2 to TRBJ2-2; D not resolved. The TCR was taken from a human donor in good health. Some libraries in this study had Jurkat cell RNA spiked in. The source material was naive CD8+ T cells from blood, with Jurkat cell RNA spiked in. The subset was: FACS-sorted CD8+CD4-CCR7+CD45RA+ naive T cells. CDR3 in DNA: TGTGCCAGCAGCTTAGGTCTGATCACCGGGGAGCTGTTTTTT. This encodes CASSLGLITGELFF.